The 12 T cell receptor beta chains listed next were all sequenced from one sample in a study of cytomegalovirus exposure and HLA in healthy donors. It was with 60 Vbeta and 13 Jbeta primers that the PCR ran. Assay used: immunoSEQ multiplex PCR; TCRdb lists only in-frame clones, some missing. The sample includes 150,000 to 200,000 clones, around four fifths of them seen just once. The specimen sequenced was PBMCs. Receptor source: a young man in good health and CMV-seronegative.

This chain links TRBV4-3 with TRBJ2-7, with 9 nucleotides matching TRBD2. Trimming removed 3 bases from V and 4 bases from J; junction bases left unmatched: 7. From germline, CDR1 is LGHNA and CDR2 YSLEER. The CDR3 is 15 residues long. CDR3 region: CASSQHSGSGYEQYF. The CDR3 bases are TGCGCCAGCAGCCAGCATAGCGGGAGCGGGTACGAGCAGTACTTC.

The chain employs TRBV28 and TRBJ2-3, with D possibly matching TRBD1 (7 bases). This CDR3 is built from 15 residues. V shed 6 bases and J shed 0 bases, with 13 bases lying between them. Germline-derived CDR1 and CDR2 are MDHEN and SYDVKM. CDR3 amino acids: CASRASGGSTDTQYF. CDR3 DNA sequence: TGTGCCAGCAGAGCTTCAGGGGGGAGCACAGATACGCAGTATTTT.

The chain employs TRBV7-8 and TRBJ2-2, with TRBD2 matching 10 bases. Germline V CDR1 and CDR2: SGHVS, FQNEAQ. The CDR3 is 16 residues long. V shed 5 bases and J 0 bases; nucleotides not matched to a gene: 3. The CDR3 bases are TGTGCCAGCAGCCCGACTAGCGGGTCGAACACCGGGGAGCTGTTTTTT. Amino acid sequence: CASSPTSGSNTGELFF. Full variable domain (rest looked up from reference TRBV7-8 and TRBJ2-2): GAGVSQSPRYKVAKRGQDVALRCDPISGHVSLFWYQQALGQGPEFLTYFQNEAQLDKSGLPSDRFFAERPEGSVSTLKIQRTQQEDSAVYLCASSPTSGSNTGELFFGEGSRLTVL.

V usage is TRBV9 and J usage is TRBJ2-3; no clear D. Germline V CDR1 and CDR2: SGDLS, YYNGEE. Trimming left V 2 bases short and J 4 bases short, with 5 bases between. The CDR3 extends over 12 amino acids. CDR3: CASSVASDTQYF. CDR3 DNA: TGTGCCAGCAGCGTGGCCTCAGATACGCAGTATTTT.

This clone was seen a single time. The chain recombines TRBV6-1 with TRBJ1-2; D gene ambiguous. The germline gives CDR1 MNHNS, CDR2 SASEGT. Trimming took 3 bases from V and 2 from J, leaving 7 bases between them. This CDR3 has 13 residues. The CDR3 sequence: CASSDVGNYGYTF. Written as DNA, the CDR3 is TGTGCCAGCAGTGACGTGGGCAACTATGGCTACACCTTC.

The V and J genes are TRBV28 and TRBJ1-2; 9 positions agree with TRBD1. The trim removed 6 bases at V and 8 bases at J, leaving 4 bases unmatched. Germline V gene lookup returns CDR1 MDHEN and CDR2 SYDVKM. The CDR3 extends over 12 amino acids. CDR3 amino acids: CASRETGGGYTF. CDR3 DNA: TGTGCCAGCAGGGAGACAGGGGGGGGCTACACCTTC.

The table lists this clone with a few counts. The rearrangement uses TRBV28 and TRBJ2-3, with 7 nucleotides matching TRBD2. V was pared by 3 bases and J by 4 bases, with 10 bases of the junction left unmatched. The germline V gene has CDR1 MDHEN and CDR2 SYDVKM. CDR3 length: 16 residues. In DNA, the CDR3 is TGTGCCAGCAGTTTGATTGGGGGAGGGCCCTCAGATACGCAGTATTTT. Amino acids: CASSLIGGGPSDTQYF.

This chain uses TRBV7-9 with TRBJ2-4; 7 bases are shared with TRBD1. V gave up 5 bases and J gave up 0 bases; unmatched junction bases: 13. This CDR3 is 18 amino acids long. Germline assignment: CDR1 SEHNR and CDR2 FQNEAQ (reference sequence). CDR3 in amino acids: CASSQGQATPLAKNIQYF. The CDR3 nucleotides read TGTGCCAGCAGCCAAGGACAGGCGACTCCGTTAGCCAAAAACATTCAGTACTTC. Drawing the rest from reference TRBV7-9 and TRBJ2-4, the complete variable domain is DTGVSQNPRHKITKRGQNVTFRCDPISEHNRLYWYRQTLGQGPEFLTYFQNEAQLEKSRLLSDRFSAERPKGSFSTLEIQRTEQGDSAMYLCASSQGQATPLAKNIQYFGAGTRLSVL.

The chain is built from TRBV5-6 and TRBJ2-1, with 11 bases identical to TRBD2. Trimming cost V 5 bases and J 4 bases; bases outside gene matches: 5. Germline V lookup: CDR1 SGHDT, CDR2 YYEEEE. There are 15 residues in the CDR3. In DNA, the CDR3 is TGTGCCAGCAGTCAGACTAGCGGGGCTTACAATGAGCAGTTCTTC. Translating gives CASSQTSGAYNEQFF.

V usage is TRBV28 and J usage is TRBJ2-1, with TRBD2 matching 8 bases. CDR3 length: 11 residues. Germline-derived CDR1 and CDR2 are MDHEN and SYDVKM. The V and J ends lost 5 bases and 12 bases, in that order; junction bases with no gene match: 3. The CDR3 sequence is CASSREGGQFF. CDR3 DNA: TGTGCCAGCAGTCGGGAGGGGGGGCAGTTCTTC.

The CDR3 sequence: CASTRSRSNEQFF. The CDR3 bases are TGTGCCAGTACCCGGAGTCGAAGCAATGAGCAGTTCTTC. The chain couples TRBV19 to TRBJ2-1; D is unclear. The CDR3 sequence is 13 residues long. Germline assignment: CDR1 LNHDA and CDR2 SQIVND (reference sequence). Deletions cut 7 bases from V and 6 bases from J, with 13 bases between.

The V and J genes are TRBV6-6 and TRBJ2-5, with D possibly TRBD2 on 5 matching bases. This CDR3 contains 12 residues. The V gene lost 4 bases and the J gene lost 5 bases, with 8 bases spanning the gap. In germline, CDR1 is MNHNY, CDR2 SVGAGI (reference sequence). The CDR3 DNA sequence: TGTGCCAGCAGTTGGAGGTCGGAGACCCAGTACTTC. Its protein product is CASSWRSETQYF.